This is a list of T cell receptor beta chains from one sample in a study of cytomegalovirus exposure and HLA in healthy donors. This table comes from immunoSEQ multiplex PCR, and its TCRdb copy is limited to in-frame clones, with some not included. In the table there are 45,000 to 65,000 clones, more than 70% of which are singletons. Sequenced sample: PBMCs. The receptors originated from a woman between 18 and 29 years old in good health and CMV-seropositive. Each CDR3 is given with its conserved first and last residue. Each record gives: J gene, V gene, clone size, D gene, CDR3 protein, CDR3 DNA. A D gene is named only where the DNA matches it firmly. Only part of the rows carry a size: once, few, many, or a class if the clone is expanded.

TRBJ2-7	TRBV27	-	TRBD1	CASSYGQVYEQYF	TGTGCCAGCAGTTACGGACAGGTCTACGAGCAGTACTTC
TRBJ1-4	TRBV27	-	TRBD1	CASSGSLTRTGGFREKLFF	TGTGCCAGCAGTGGATCCTTGACTAGGACAGGGGGCTTTCGGGAAAAACTGTTTTTT
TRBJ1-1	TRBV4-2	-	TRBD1	CASRSTGGNTEAFF	TGTGCCAGCAGGTCAACAGGGGGCAACACTGAAGCTTTCTTT
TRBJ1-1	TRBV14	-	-	CASSQHAGLEAFF	TGTGCCAGCAGCCAGCATGCGGGGTTAGAAGCTTTCTTT
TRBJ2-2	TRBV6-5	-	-	CASSGRSNTGELFF	TGTGCCAGCAGTGGGCGTTCCAACACCGGGGAGCTGTTTTTT
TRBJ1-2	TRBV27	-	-	CASGRQVWDANYGYTF	TGTGCCAGCGGGAGACAGGTCTGGGACGCTAACTATGGCTACACCTTC
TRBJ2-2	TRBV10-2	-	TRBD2	CASSEGTSGGVRIGELFF	TGCGCCAGCAGTGAAGGGACTAGCGGGGGGGTACGGATCGGGGAGCTGTTTTTT
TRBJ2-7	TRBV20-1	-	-	CSASVHDEQYF	TGCAGTGCTAGTGTCCATGACGAGCAGTACTTC
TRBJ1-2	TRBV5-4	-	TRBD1	CASSSLRDSIYGYTF	TGTGCCAGCAGCTCACTTCGGGACAGTATCTATGGCTACACCTTC
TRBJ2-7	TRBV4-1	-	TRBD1	CASSHEGDRRYEQYF	TGCGCCAGCAGCCACGAAGGGGACAGGCGGTACGAGCAGTACTTC
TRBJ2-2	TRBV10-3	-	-	CAINGQNTGELFF	TGTGCCATCAATGGGCAGAACACCGGGGAGCTGTTTTTT
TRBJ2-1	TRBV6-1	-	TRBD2	CASSGGGWNNEQFF	TGTGCCAGCAGTGGGGGGGGGTGGAACAATGAGCAGTTCTTC
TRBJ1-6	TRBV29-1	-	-	CSVVLGLGSPLHF	TGCAGCGTTGTGCTAGGACTTGGATCACCCCTCCACTTT
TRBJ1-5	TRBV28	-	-	CASRTTGPNQPQHF	TGTGCCAGCAGGACTACAGGGCCGAATCAGCCCCAGCATTTT
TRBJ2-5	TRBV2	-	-	CASSAARGETQYF	TGTGCCAGCAGCGCTGCCCGGGGAGAGACCCAGTACTTC
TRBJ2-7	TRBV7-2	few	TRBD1	CASSFTGTGSYEQYF	TGTGCCAGCAGCTTTACCGGGACAGGGTCCTACGAGCAGTACTTC
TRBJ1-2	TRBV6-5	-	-	CASKSRQDDGYTF	TGTGCCAGCAAATCGAGACAGGATGATGGCTACACCTTC
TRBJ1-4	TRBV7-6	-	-	CASSSSSWQSENEKLFF	TGTGCCAGCAGCTCCTCCTCCTGGCAGTCCGAAAATGAAAAACTGTTTTTT
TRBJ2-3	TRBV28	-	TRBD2	CASSLWGARGGDTQYF	TGTGCCAGCAGTTTATGGGGGGCGCGGGGGGGAGATACGCAGTATTTT
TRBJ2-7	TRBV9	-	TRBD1	CASSSRTGGYEQYF	TGTGCCAGCAGCTCCCGGACAGGGGGCTACGAGCAGTACTTC
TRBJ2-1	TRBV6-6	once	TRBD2	CASSSTSGGSNEQFF	TGTGCCAGCAGCTCGACTAGCGGGGGGTCAAATGAGCAGTTCTTC
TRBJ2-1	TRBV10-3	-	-	CAISETQVEQFF	TGTGCCATCAGTGAAACGCAGGTCGAGCAGTTCTTC
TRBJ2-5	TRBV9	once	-	CASAGQNSRGETQYF	TGTGCCAGCGCTGGGCAGAACTCCAGGGGAGAGACCCAGTACTTC
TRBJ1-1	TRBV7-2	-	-	CASSESSVNTEAFF	TGTGCCAGCAGCGAGTCTTCCGTGAACACTGAAGCTTTCTTT
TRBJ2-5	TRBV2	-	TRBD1	CASSPRGLGVTQYF	TGTGCCAGCAGCCCAAGGGGGCTGGGAGTGACCCAGTACTTC
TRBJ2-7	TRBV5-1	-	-	CASSALGPGVTYEQYF	TGCGCCAGCAGCGCCCTGGGCCCAGGGGTCACCTACGAGCAGTACTTC
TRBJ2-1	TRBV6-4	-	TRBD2	CASSEPGGNHEQFF	TGTGCCAGCAGTGAACCGGGGGGGAACCATGAGCAGTTCTTC
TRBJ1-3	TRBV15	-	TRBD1	CATSMGQGARGNTIYF	TGTGCCACCAGCATGGGCCAGGGGGCGAGAGGAAACACCATATATTTT
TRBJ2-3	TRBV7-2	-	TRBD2	CATSGGGGLTDTQYF	TGTGCCACAAGTGGGGGCGGGGGGCTCACAGATACGCAGTATTTT
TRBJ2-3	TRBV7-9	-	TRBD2	CASSIGLAGTDTQYF	TGTGCCAGCAGTATAGGACTAGCGGGGACAGATACGCAGTATTTT
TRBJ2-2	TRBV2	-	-	CASSGENTGELFF	TGTGCCAGCAGTGGAGAGAACACCGGGGAGCTGTTTTTT
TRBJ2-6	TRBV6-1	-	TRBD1	CASSEQGAGANVLTF	TGTGCCAGCAGTGAACAGGGGGCTGGGGCCAACGTCCTGACTTTC
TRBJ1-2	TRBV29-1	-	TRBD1	CSVDIPGGMKGYGYTF	TGCAGCGTTGACATCCCAGGGGGCATGAAGGGTTATGGCTACACCTTC
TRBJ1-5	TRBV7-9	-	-	CASSSLGDSNQPQHF	TGTGCCAGCAGCTCCTTGGGAGATAGCAATCAGCCCCAGCATTTT
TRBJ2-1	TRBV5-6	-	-	CASSATLIQGPHSYNEQFF	TGTGCCAGCAGCGCTACCCTAATACAGGGACCGCACTCCTACAATGAGCAGTTCTTC
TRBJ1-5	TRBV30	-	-	CAWRGLGTNQPQHF	TGTGCCTGGAGAGGACTCGGTACCAATCAGCCCCAGCATTTT
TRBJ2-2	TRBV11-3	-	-	CASSLDHRGTGELFF	TGTGCCAGCAGCTTAGATCACCGGGGGACCGGGGAGCTGTTTTTT
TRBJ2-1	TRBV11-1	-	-	CASSDDPSSYNEQFF	TGTGCCAGCAGCGACGACCCTAGCTCCTACAATGAGCAGTTCTTC
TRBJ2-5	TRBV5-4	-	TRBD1	CASSFAGTGDQETQYF	TGTGCCAGCAGCTTCGCAGGGACAGGGGACCAAGAGACCCAGTACTTC
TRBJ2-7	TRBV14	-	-	CASSLSGTLQYF	TGTGCCAGCAGCCTCTCCGGGACTTTGCAGTACTTC
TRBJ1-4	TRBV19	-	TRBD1	CASSGRDSGEKLFF	TGTGCCAGTAGTGGGCGGGACAGCGGAGAAAAACTGTTTTTT
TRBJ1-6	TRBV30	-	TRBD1	CAWRDRGPRVNSPLHF	TGTGCCTGGAGAGACAGGGGCCCCAGAGTCAATTCACCCCTCCACTTT
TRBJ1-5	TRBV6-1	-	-	CASRAGEGLQHF	TGTGCCAGCAGGGCAGGGGAAGGCCTCCAGCATTTT
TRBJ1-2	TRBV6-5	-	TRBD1	CASRSRGLGAGGYTF	TGTGCCAGCAGATCCAGGGGGCTCGGGGCAGGGGGCTACACCTTC
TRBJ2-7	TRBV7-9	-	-	CASSSGQIPYEQYF	TGTGCCAGCAGCTCCGGACAGATCCCCTACGAGCAGTACTTC
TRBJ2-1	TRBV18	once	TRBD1	CASSPVTRTGVEQFF	TGTGCCAGCTCACCAGTAACTAGGACAGGTGTGGAGCAGTTCTTC
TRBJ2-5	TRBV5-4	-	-	CASSPGGAAGFKETQYF	TGTGCCAGCAGCCCCGGAGGGGCGGCAGGTTTTAAGGAGACCCAGTACTTC
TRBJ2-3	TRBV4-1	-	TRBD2	CASSQEPSGGSDTQYF	TGCGCCAGCAGCCAAGAGCCTAGCGGGGGTTCGGATACGCAGTATTTT
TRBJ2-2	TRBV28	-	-	CASSLEVRGFNTGELFF	TGTGCCAGCAGTTTAGAGGTCAGGGGCTTCAACACCGGGGAGCTGTTTTTT
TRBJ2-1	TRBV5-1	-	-	CASSLPSLGNEQFF	TGCGCCAGCAGCTTGCCTAGCCTGGGGAATGAGCAGTTCTTC
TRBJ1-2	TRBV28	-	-	CASSLVRDKSGRPGYTF	TGTGCCAGCAGTTTAGTCCGGGACAAGTCAGGTCGTCCTGGCTACACCTTC
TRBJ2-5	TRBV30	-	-	CAWSVQGETQYF	TGTGCCTGGAGTGTACAGGGAGAGACCCAGTACTTC
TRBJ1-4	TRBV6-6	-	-	CASSRDRTNEKLFF	TGTGCCAGCAGTCGGGATAGAACTAATGAAAAACTGTTTTTT
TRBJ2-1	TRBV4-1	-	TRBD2	CASSHPLAGGSYNEQFF	TGCGCCAGCAGCCACCCTTTAGCGGGGGGCTCCTACAATGAGCAGTTCTTC